This TCR beta chain was observed in a study of shared clonotypes between healthy human individuals. Per the germline V gene, CDR1 is MNHEY and CDR2 is SVGAGI. There are 16 residues in the CDR3. The ends were cut back, 0 bases at V and 5 bases at J, with 14 bases in the middle. Positively selected for CCR7, the CD45RO-negative cells used as naive CD8 cells excluded terminally differentiated effector memory CD45RA+ cells. Produced via immunoSEQ multiplex PCR; TCRdb's table is partial and in-frame only. This sample carries approximately 650,000 clones, nearly 97% of them seen once, and the ten largest clones take about 0.11%.

This chain uses TRBV6-5 with TRBJ2-1; TRBD2 is a possible D gene (5 bases). This clonotype was sampled from a woman aged 30 to 39 in good health. Sequenced sample: naive CD8+ T cells sorted from blood. The CDR3 sequence: CASSYSIFSADNEQFF. In DNA form, the CDR3 reads TGTGCCAGCAGTTACTCGATTTTTAGCGCGGACAATGAGCAGTTCTTC.